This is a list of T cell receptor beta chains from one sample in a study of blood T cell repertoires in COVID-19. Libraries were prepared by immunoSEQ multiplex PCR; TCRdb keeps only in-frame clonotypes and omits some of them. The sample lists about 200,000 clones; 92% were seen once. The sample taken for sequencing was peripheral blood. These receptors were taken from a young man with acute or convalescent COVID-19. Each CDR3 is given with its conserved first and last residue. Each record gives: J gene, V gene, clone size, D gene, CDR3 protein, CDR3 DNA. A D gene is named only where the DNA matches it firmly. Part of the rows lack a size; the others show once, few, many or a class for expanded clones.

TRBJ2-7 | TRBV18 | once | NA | CASSPGQVYEQYF | TGTGCCAGCTCACCAGGGCAGGTCTACGAGCAGTACTTC
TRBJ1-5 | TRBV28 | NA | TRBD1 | CASSFHRTGPGQPQHF | TGTGCCAGCAGTTTCCATCGGACAGGGCCTGGGCAGCCCCAGCATTTT
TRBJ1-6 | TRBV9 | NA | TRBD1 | CASSAKQGRNNSPLHF | TGTGCCAGCAGCGCTAAACAGGGGAGGAATAATTCACCCCTCCACTTT
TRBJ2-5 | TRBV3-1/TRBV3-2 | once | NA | CASSPLNGQETQYF | TGTGCCAGCAGCCCCCTGAACGGCCAAGAGACCCAGTACTTC
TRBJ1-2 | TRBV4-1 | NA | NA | CASSQEYGGRGGYTF | TGCGCCAGCAGCCAAGAATACGGGGGTCGAGGTGGCTACACCTTC
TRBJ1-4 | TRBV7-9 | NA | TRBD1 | CASSLGQGSEKLFF | TGTGCCAGCAGCCTGGGACAGGGGAGCGAAAAACTGTTTTTT
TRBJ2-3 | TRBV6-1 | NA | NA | CASSEGPPDTQYF | TGTGCCAGCAGTGAAGGGCCGCCAGATACGCAGTATTTT
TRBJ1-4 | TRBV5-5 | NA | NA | CASSRTGLRGPEKLFF | TGTGCCAGCAGCCGAACAGGGTTAAGGGGTCCTGAAAAACTGTTTTTT
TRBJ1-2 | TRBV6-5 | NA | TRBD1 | CASGKTGVSPYGYTF | TGTGCCAGTGGGAAGACAGGGGTTAGTCCCTATGGCTACACCTTC
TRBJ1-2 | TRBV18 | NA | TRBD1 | CASSHDLDRLEVYGYTF | TGTGCCAGCTCTCACGACCTGGACAGGTTGGAGGTCTATGGCTACACCTTC
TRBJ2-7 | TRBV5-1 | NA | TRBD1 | CASSLTTGDFYEQYF | TGCGCCAGCAGCTTGACGACAGGGGATTTCTACGAGCAGTACTTC
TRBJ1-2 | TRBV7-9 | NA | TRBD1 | CASQGANYGYTF | TGTGCCAGCCAGGGGGCTAACTATGGCTACACCTTC
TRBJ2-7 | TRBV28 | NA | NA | CASSSLGGVNYEQYF | TGTGCCAGCAGTTCCCTCGGCGGGGTGAACTACGAGCAGTACTTC
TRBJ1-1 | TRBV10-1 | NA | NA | CASSVGGLRTEAFF | TGCGCCAGCAGTGTCGGGGGGCTGAGAACTGAAGCTTTCTTT
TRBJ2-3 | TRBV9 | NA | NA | CASSVGSPTDTQYF | TGTGCCAGCAGCGTGGGCAGCCCCACAGATACGCAGTATTTT
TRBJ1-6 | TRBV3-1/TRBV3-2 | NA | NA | CASSLRVGNSPLHF | TGTGCCAGCAGCCTGAGGGTAGGAAATTCACCCCTCCACTTT
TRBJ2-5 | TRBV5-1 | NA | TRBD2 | CASSIGSGGTETQYF | TGCGCCAGCAGCATTGGTAGCGGGGGGACGGAGACCCAGTACTTC